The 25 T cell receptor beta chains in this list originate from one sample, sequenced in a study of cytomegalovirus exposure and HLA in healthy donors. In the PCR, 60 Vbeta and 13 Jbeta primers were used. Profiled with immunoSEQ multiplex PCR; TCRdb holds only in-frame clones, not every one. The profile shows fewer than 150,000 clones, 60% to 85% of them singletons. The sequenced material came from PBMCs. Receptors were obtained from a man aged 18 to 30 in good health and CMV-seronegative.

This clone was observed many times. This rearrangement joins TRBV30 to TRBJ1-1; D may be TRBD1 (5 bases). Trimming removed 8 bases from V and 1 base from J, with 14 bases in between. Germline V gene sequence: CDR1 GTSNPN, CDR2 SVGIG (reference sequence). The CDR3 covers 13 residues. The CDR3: CAIRVRPNTEAFF. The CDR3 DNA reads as TGTGCCATCAGGGTACGACCGAACACTGAAGCTTTCTTT. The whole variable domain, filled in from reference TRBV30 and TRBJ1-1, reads SQTIHQWPATLVQPVGSPLSLECTVEGTSNPNLYWYRQAAGRGLQLLFYSVGIGQISSEVPQNLSASRPQDRQFILSSKKLLLSDSGFYLCAIRVRPNTEAFFGQGTRLTVV.

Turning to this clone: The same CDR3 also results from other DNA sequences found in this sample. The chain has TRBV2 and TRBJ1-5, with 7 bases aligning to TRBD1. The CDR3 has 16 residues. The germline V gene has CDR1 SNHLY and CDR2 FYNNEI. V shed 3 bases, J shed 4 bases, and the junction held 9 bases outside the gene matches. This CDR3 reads CASSEAGGRPNQPQHF. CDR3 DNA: TGTGCCAGCAGTGAGGCAGGGGGACGGCCTAATCAGCCCCAGCATTTT.

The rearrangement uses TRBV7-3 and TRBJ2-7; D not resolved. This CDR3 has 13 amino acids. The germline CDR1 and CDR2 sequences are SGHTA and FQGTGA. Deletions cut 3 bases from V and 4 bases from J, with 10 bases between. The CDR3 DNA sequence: TGTGCCAGCAGCTTCGGGTCCGGGTACGAGCAGTACTTC. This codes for CASSFGSGYEQYF. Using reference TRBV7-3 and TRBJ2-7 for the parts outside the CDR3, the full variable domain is GAGVSQTPSNKVTEKGKYVELRCDPISGHTALYWYRQSLGQGPEFLIYFQGTGAADDSGLPNDRFFAVRPEGSVSTLKIQRTERGDSAVYLCASSFGSGYEQYFGPGTRLTVT.

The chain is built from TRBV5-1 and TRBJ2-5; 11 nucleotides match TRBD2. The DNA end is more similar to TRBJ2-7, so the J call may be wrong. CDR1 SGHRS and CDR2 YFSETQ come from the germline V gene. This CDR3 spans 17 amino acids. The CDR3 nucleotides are TGCGCCAGCAGCTTGGCTAGCGGGGGGTCCATAACCTACGAGCAGTACTTC. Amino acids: CASSLASGGSITYEQYF.

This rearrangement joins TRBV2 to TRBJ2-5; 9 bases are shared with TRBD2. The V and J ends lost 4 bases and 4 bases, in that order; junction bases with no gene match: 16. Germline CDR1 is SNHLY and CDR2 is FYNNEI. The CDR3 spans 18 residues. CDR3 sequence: CASSGAPGVAGVLETQYF. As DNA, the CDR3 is TGTGCCAGCAGTGGGGCCCCCGGGGTAGCGGGAGTATTAGAGACCCAGTACTTC.

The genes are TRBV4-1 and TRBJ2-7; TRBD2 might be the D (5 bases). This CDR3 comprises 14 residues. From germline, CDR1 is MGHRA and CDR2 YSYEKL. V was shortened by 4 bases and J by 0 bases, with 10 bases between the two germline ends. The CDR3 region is CASSPGTSSYEQYF. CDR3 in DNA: TGCGCCAGCAGCCCGGGCACTAGCTCCTACGAGCAGTACTTC.

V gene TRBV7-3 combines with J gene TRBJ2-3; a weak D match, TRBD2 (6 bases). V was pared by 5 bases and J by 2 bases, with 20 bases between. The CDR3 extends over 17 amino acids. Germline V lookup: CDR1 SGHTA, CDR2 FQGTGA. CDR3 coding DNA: TGTGCCAGCAGCCCCCACCCTTCGGGACTCACCACAGATACGCAGTATTTT. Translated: CASSPHPSGLTTDTQYF. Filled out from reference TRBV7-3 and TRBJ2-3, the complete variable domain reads GAGVSQTPSNKVTEKGKYVELRCDPISGHTALYWYRQSLGQGPEFLIYFQGTGAADDSGLPNDRFFAVRPEGSVSTLKIQRTERGDSAVYLCASSPHPSGLTTDTQYFGPGTRLTVL.

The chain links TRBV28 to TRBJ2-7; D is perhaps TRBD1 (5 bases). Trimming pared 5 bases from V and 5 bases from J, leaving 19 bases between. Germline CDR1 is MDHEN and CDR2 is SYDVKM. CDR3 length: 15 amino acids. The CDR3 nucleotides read TGTGCCAGCAGTCCCCCCCGTGGCAGGGCCGACGAGCAGTACTTC. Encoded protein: CASSPPRGRADEQYF.

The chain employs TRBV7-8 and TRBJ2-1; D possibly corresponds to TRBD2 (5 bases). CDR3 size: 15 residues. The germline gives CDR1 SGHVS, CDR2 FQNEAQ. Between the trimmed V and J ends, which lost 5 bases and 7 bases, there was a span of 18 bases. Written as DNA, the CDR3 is TGTGCCAGCAGCCCTCGAGGGATAGGGTTGAATGAGCAGTTCTTC. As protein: CASSPRGIGLNEQFF.

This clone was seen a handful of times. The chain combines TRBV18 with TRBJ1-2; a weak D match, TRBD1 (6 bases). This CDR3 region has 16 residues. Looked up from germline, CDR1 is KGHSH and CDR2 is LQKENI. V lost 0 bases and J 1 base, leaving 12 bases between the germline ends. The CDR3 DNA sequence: TGTGCCAGCTCACCACCTTCTCGGACAGATAACTATGGCTACACCTTC. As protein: CASSPPSRTDNYGYTF.

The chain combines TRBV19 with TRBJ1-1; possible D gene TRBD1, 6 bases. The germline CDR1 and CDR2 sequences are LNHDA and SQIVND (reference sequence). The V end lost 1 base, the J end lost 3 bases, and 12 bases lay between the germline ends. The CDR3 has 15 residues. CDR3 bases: TGTGCCAGTAGTATAGGGACAGCCAGATACACTGAAGCTTTCTTT. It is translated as CASSIGTARYTEAFF.

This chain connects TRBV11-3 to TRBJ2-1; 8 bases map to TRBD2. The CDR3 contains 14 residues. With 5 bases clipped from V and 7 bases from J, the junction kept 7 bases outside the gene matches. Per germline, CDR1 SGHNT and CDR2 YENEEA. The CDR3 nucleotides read TGTGCCAGCAGCGCAAGGACTAGCAGGAATGAGCAGTTCTTC. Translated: CASSARTSRNEQFF.

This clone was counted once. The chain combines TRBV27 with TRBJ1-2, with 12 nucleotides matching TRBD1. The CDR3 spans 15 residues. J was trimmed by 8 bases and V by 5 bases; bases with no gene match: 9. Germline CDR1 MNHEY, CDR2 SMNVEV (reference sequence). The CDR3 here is CASSQPGQGARGYTF. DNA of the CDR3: TGTGCCAGCAGTCAACCGGGACAGGGGGCACGGGGCTACACCTTC.

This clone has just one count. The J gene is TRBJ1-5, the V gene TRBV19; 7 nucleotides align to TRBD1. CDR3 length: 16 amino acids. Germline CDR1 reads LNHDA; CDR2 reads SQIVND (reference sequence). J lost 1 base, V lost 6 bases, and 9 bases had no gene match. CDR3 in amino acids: CASRIQGDWSNQPQHF. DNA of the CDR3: TGTGCCAGTAGAATCCAGGGGGATTGGAGCAATCAGCCCCAGCATTTT. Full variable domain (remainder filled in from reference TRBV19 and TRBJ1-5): DGGITQSPKYLFRKEGQNVTLSCEQNLNHDAMYWYRQDPGQGLRLIYYSQIVNDFQKGDIAEGYSVSREKKESFPLTVTSAQKNPTAFYLCASRIQGDWSNQPQHFGDGTRLSIL.

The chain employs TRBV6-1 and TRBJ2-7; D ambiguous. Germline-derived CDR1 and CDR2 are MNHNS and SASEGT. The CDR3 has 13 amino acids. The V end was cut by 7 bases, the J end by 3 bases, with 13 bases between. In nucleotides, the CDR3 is TGTGCCAGCAATCAGGCCTCCTACTACGAGCAGTACTTC. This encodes CASNQASYYEQYF.

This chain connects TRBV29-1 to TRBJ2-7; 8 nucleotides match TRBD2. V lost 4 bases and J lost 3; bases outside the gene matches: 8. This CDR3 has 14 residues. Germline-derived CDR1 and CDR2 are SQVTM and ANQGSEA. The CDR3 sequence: CSVVPQSGSYEQYF. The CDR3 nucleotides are TGCAGCGTTGTACCCCAAAGCGGGAGCTACGAGCAGTACTTC.

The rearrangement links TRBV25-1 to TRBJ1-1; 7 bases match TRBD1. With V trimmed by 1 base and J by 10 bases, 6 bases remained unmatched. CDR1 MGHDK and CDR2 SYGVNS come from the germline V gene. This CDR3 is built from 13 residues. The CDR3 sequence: CASSESAGGRAFF. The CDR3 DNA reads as TGTGCCAGCAGTGAATCAGCAGGGGGGAGAGCTTTCTTT.

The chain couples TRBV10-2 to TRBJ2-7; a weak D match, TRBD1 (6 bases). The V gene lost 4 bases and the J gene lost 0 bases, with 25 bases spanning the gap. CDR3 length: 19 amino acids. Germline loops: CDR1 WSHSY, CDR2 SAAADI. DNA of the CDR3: TGCGCCAGCAGTGGGACAGCCCCCTTCAAGCGGCGTCTCTCCTACGAGCAGTACTTC. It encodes CASSGTAPFKRRLSYEQYF.

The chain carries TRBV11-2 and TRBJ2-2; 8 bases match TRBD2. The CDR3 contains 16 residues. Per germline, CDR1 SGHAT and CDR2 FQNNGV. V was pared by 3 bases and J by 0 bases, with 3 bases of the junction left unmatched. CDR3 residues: CASSFSGTTNTGELFF. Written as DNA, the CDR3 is TGTGCCAGCAGCTTTAGCGGGACTACGAACACCGGGGAGCTGTTTTTT. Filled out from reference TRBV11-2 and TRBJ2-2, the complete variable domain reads EAGVAQSPRYKIIEKRQSVAFWCNPISGHATLYWYQQILGQGPKLLIQFQNNGVVDDSQLPKDRFSAERLKGVDSTLKIQPAKLEDSAVYLCASSFSGTTNTGELFFGEGSRLTVL.

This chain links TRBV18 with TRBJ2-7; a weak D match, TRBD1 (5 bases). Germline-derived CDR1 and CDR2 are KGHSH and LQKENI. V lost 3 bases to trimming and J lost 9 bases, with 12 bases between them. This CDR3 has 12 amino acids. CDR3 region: CASSPRQGVQYF. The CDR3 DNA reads TGTGCCAGCTCACCGCGGCAGGGTGTGCAGTACTTC.

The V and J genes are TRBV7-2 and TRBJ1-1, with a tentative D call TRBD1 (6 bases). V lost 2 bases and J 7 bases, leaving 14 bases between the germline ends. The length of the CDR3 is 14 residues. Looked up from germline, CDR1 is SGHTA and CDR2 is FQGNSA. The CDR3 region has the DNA TGTGCCAGCAGCTTACAAGGGGGTAACGGTGAAGCTTTCTTT. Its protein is CASSLQGGNGEAFF.

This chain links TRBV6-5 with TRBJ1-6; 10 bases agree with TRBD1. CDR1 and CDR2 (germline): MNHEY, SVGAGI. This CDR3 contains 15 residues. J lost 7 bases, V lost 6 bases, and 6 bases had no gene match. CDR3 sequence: CASRAGQGWNSPLHF. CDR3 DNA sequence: TGTGCCAGCAGAGCGGGACAGGGGTGGAATTCACCCCTCCACTTT.

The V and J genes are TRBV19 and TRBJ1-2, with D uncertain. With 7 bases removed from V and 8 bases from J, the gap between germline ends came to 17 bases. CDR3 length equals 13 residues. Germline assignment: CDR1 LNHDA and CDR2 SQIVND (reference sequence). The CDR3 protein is CASTVGGPSGYTF. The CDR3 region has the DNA TGTGCCAGTACCGTGGGAGGGCCGAGCGGCTACACCTTC.

CDR3 protein: CASSGALIIYEQYF. Here the CDR3 DNA reads TGTGCCAGCAGTGGGGCCCTAATCATATACGAGCAGTACTTC. The J gene is TRBJ2-7, the V gene TRBV2; unclear D gene. CDR3 length equals 14 residues. The V end was cut by 4 bases, the J end by 4 bases, with 14 bases between. The germline V gene has CDR1 SNHLY and CDR2 FYNNEI.

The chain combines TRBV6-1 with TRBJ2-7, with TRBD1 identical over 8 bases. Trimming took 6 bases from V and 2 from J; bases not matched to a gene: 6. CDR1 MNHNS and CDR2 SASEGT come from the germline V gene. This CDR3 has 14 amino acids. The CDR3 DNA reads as TGTGCCAGCAGCGACAGGGGCTATACCTACGAGCAGTACTTC. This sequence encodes CASSDRGYTYEQYF.